The source of this T cell receptor beta chain is a study of T-cell reconstitution after alpha-beta-depleted transplantation in children. Germline V gene lookup returns CDR1 SGHTA and CDR2 FQGNSA. V was shortened by 5 bases and J by 0 bases, with 11 bases between the two germline ends. CDR3 length: 14 residues. Unique molecular identifiers featured in how the TCRbeta library was prepared. A single record per CDR3 protein comes from TCRdb applying MiXCR to the PCR reads. The sample holds around 71,000 distinct CDR3 sequences, around 6.6% seen once. The sequence came from a human donor who donated a stem cell graft to a child with acute lymphoblastic leukemia. The J gene is TRBJ2-7, the V gene TRBV7-2, with D perhaps being TRBD1 or TRBD2 (6 bases each). This specimen consisted of PBMCs from the stem cell graft donor, obtained from the stem cell graft. CDR3 loop: CASSRGGSSYEQYF. The CDR3 DNA follows: TGTGCCAGCAGCAGAGGGGGGAGCTCCTACGAGCAGTACTTC.